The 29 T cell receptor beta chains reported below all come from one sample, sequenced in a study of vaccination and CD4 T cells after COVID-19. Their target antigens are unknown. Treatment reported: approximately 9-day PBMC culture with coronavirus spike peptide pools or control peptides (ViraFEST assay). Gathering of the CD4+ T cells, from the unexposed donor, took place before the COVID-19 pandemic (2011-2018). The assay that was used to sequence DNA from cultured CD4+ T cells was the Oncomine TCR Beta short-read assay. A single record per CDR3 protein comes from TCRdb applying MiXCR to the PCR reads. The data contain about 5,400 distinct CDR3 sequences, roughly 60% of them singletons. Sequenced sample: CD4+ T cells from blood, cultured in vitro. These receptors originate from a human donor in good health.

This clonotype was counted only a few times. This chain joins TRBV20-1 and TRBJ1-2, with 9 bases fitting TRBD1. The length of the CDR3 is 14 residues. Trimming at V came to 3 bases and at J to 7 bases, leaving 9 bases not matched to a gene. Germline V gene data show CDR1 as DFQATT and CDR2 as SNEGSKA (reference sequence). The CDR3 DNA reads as TGCAGTGCTAGTTTGGCGACAGGGGGTTTTGGCTACACCTTC. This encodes CSASLATGGFGYTF.

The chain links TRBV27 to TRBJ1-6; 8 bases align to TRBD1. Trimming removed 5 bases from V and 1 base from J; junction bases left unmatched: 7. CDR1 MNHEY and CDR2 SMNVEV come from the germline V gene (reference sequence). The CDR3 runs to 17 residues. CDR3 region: CASSIDRGGSYNSPLHF. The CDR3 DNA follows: TGTGCCAGCAGTATTGACAGGGGAGGATCCTATAATTCACCCCTCCACTTT.

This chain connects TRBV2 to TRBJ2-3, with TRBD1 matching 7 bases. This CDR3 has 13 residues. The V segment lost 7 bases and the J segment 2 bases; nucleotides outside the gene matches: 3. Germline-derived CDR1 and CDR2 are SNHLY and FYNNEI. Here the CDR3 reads CASTGQYTDTQYF. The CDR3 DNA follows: TGTGCCAGCACGGGACAGTACACAGATACGCAGTATTTT.

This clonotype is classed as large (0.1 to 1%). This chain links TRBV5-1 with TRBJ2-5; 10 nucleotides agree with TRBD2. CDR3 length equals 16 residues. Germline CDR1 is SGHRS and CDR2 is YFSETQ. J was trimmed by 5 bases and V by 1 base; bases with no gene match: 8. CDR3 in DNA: TGCGCCAGCAGCTTGAACTCTCTAGCGGGGGAGGAGACCCAGTACTTC. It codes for CASSLNSLAGEETQYF.

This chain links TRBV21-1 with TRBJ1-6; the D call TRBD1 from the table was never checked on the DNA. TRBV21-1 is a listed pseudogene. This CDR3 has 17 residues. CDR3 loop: CASSKRGRVSYNSPLHF. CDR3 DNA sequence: TGTGCCAGCAGCAAGAGGGGGCGCGTATCCTATAATTCACCCCTCCACTTT.

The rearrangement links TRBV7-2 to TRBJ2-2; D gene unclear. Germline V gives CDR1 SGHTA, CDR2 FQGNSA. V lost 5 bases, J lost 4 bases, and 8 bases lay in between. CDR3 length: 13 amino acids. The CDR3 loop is CASSRQSTGELFF. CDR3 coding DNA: TGTGCCAGCAGCAGACAAAGCACCGGGGAGCTGTTTTTT.

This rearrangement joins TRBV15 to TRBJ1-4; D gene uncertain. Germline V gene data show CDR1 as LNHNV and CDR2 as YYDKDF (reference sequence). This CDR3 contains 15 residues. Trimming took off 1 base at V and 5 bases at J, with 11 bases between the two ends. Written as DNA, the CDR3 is TGTGCCACCAGCAGAGCGGGTCGGGAGAATGAAAAACTGTTTTTT. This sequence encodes CATSRAGRENEKLFF.

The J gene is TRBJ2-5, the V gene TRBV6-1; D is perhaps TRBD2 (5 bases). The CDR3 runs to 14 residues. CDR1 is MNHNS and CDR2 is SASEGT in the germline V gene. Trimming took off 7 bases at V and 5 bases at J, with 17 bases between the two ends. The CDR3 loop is CASIEAAWEETQYF. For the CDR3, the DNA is TGTGCCAGCATTGAGGCCGCTTGGGAGGAGACCCAGTACTTC.

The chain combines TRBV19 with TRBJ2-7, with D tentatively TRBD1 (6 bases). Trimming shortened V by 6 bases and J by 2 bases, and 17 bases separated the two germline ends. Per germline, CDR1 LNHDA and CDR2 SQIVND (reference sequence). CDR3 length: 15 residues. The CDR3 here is CASSPRGQLTYEQYF. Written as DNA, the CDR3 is TGTGCCAGTAGCCCTCGTGGACAGCTCACCTACGAGCAGTACTTC.

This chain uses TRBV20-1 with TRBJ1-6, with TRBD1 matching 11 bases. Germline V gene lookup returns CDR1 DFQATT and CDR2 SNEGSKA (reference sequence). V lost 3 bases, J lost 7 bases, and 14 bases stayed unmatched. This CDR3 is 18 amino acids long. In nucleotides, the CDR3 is TGCAGTGCTAGCCTCACCCTGCCGGGGACAGGGGGAAATTCACCCCTCCACTTT. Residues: CSASLTLPGTGGNSPLHF.

The CDR3: CAWSVGSSLNQPQHF. The CDR3 bases are TGTGCCTGGAGTGTCGGAAGTAGCCTCAATCAGCCCCAGCATTTT. The chain combines TRBV30 with TRBJ1-5, with D unresolved. CDR1 is GTSNPN, CDR2 SVGIG, per germline (reference sequence). This CDR3 has 15 amino acids. Trimming removed 0 bases from V and 3 bases from J, with 12 bases in between.

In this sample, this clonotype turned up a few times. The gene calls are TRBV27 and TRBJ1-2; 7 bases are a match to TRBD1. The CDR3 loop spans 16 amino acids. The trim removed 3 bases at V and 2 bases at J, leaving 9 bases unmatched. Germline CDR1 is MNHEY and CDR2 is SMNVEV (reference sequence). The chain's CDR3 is CASSLSDRARNYGYTF. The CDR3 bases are TGTGCCAGCAGTTTGTCCGACAGGGCGAGGAACTATGGCTACACCTTC.

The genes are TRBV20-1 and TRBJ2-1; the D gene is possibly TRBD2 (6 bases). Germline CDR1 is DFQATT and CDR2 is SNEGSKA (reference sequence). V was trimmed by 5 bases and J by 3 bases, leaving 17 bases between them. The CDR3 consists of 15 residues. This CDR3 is CSAPRGLFGYNEQFF. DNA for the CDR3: TGCAGTGCTCCTCGGGGACTCTTTGGCTACAATGAGCAGTTCTTC.

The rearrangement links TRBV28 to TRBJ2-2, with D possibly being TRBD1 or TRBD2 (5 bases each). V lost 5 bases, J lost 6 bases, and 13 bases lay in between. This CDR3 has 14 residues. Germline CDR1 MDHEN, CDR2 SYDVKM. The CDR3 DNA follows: TGTGCCAGCAGTCTGTCCTTGGGGGCCGGGGAGCTGTTTTTT. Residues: CASSLSLGAGELFF.

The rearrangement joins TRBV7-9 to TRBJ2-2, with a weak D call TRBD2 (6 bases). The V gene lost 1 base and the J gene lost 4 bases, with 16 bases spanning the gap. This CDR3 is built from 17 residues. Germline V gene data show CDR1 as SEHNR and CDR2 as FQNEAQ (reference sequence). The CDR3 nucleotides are TGTGCCAGCAGCTTAGAGAGACTGGGAGGTTCCACCGGGGAGCTGTTTTTT. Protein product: CASSLERLGGSTGELFF.

CDR3 DNA: TGTGCCAGCAGGCCGCCGACAGGGATGAACACTGAAGCTTTCTTT. The encoded protein is CASRPPTGMNTEAFF. The genes are TRBV7-9 and TRBJ1-1; 7 bases are shared with TRBD1. The germline CDR1 and CDR2 sequences are SEHNR and FQNEAQ (reference sequence). Unmatched junction bases numbered 7, after V lost 6 bases and J lost 0 bases. This CDR3 is built from 15 residues.

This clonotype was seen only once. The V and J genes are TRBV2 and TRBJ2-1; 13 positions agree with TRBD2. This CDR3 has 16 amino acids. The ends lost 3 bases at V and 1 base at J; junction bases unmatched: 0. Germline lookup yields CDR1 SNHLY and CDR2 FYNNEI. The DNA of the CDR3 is TGTGCCAGCAGTGAGGGACTAGCGGGATCCTACAATGAGCAGTTCTTC. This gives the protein CASSEGLAGSYNEQFF.

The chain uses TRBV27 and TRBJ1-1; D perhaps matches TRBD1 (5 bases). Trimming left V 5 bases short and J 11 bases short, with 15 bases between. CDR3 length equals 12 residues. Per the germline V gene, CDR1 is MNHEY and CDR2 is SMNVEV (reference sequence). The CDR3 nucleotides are TGTGCCAGCAGTCCCTTGGGGCTGGAGGCTTTCTTT. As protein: CASSPLGLEAFF.

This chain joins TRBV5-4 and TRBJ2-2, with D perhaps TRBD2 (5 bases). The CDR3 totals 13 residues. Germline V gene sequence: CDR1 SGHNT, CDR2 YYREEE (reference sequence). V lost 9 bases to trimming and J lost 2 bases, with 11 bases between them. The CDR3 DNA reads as TGTGCCAATCGGGAAGCTAACACCGGGGAGCTGTTTTTT. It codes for CANREANTGELFF. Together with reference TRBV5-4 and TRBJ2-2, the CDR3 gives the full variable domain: ETGVTQSPTHLIKTRGQQVTLRCSSQSGHNTVSWYQQALGQGPQFIFQYYREEENGRGNFPPRFSGLQFPNYSSELNVNALELDDSALYLCANREANTGELFFGEGSRLTVL.

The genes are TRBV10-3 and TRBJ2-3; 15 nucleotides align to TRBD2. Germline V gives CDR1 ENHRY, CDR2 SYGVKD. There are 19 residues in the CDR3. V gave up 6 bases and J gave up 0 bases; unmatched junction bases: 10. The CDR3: CAIREGLAGGVSSTDTQYF. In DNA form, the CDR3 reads TGTGCCATCAGGGAGGGACTAGCGGGAGGAGTTTCTAGCACAGATACGCAGTATTTT.

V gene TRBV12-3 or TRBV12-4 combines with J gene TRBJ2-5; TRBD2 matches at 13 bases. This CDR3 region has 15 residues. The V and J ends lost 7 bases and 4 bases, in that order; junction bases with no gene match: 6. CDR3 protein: CASIPTSGGRETQYF. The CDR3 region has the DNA TGTGCCAGCATCCCGACTAGCGGGGGGCGAGAGACCCAGTACTTC.

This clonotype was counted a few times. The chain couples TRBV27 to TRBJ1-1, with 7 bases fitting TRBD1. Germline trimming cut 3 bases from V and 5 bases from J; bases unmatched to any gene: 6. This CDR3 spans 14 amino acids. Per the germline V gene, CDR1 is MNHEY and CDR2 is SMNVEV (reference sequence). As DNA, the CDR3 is TGTGCCAGCAGTTTGGGACAGAGGGGAACTGAAGCTTTCTTT. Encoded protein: CASSLGQRGTEAFF.

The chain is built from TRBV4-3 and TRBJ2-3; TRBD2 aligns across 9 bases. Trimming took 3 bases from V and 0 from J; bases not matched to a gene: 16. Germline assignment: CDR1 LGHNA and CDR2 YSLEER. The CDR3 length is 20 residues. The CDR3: CASSHSNGLAGPQSTDTQYF. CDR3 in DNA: TGCGCCAGCAGCCACTCTAATGGGCTAGCGGGGCCCCAAAGCACAGATACGCAGTATTTT.

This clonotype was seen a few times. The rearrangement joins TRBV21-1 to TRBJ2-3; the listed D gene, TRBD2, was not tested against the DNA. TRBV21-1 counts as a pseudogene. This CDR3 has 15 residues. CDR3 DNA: TGTGCCAGCAAACCTAGCGGGGGAGGAACAGATACGCAGTATTTT. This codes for CASKPSGGGTDTQYF.

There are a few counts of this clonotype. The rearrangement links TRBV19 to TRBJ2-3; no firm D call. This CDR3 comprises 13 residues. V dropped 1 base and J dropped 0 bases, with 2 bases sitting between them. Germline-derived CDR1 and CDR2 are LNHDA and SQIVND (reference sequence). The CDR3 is CASSIGSTDTQYF. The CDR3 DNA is TGTGCCAGTAGTATAGGCAGCACAGATACGCAGTATTTT.

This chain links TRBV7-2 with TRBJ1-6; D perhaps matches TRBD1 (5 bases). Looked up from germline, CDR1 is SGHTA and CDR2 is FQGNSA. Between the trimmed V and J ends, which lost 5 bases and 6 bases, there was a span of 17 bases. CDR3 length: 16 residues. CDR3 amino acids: CASSPRGTGLNSPLHF. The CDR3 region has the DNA TGTGCCAGCAGCCCGAGGGGTACGGGACTTAATTCACCCCTCCACTTT.

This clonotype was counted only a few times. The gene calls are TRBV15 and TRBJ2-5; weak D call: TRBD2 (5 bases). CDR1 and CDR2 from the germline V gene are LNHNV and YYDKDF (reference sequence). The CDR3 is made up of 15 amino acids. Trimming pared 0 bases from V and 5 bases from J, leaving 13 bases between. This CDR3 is CATSRELVRVETQYF. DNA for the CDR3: TGTGCCACCAGCAGAGAACTAGTTAGGGTCGAGACCCAGTACTTC.

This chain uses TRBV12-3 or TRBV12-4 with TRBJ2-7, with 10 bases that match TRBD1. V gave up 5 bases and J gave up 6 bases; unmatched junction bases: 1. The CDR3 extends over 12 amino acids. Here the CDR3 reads CASSRQGAEQYF. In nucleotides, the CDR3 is TGTGCCAGCAGTCGACAGGGGGCCGAGCAGTACTTC.

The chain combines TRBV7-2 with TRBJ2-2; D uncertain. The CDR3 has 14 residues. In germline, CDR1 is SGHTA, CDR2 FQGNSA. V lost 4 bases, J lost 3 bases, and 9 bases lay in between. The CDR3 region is CASSYRLYTGELFF. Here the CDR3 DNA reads TGTGCCAGCAGCTACCGACTGTACACCGGGGAGCTGTTTTTT.